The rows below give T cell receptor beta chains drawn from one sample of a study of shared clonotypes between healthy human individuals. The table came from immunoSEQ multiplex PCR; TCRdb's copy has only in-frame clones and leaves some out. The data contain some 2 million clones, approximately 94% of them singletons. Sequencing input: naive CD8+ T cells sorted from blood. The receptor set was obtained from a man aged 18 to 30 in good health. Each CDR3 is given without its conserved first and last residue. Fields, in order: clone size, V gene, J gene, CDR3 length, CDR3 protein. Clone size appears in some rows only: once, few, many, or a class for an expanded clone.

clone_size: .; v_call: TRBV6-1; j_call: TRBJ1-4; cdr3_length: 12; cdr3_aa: ASSEAGSGEKLF
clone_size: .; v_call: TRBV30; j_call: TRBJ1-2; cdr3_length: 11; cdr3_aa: AWIGTGTYGYT
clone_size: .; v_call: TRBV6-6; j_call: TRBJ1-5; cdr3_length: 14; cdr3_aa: ASSLVTRSGNQPQH
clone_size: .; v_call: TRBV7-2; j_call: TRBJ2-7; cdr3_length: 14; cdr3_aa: ASSQAYLAPMDEQY
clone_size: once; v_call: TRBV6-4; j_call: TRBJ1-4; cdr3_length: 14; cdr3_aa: ASSDSIFLGNEKLF
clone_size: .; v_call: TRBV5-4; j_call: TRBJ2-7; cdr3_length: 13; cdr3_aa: ASSFSGLSSYEQY
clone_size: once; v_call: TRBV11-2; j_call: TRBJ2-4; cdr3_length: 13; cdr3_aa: ASSLGGTAWDIQY
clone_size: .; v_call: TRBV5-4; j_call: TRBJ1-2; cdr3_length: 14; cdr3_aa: ASSLGQGAGYYGYT
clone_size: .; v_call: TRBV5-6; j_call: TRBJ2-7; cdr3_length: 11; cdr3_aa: ASFTGGLPEQY
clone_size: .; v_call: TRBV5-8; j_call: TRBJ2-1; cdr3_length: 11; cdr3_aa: ASSWTGYNEQF
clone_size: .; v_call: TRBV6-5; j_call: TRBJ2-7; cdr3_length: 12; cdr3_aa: ASSSGTGLHEQY
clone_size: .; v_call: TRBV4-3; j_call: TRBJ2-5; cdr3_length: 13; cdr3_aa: ASSPGSGRQETQY
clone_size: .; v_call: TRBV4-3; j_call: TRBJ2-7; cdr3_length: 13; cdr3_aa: ASSQDYGPTYEQY
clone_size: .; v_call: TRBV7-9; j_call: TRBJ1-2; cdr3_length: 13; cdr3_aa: ASSLPRTTNYGYT
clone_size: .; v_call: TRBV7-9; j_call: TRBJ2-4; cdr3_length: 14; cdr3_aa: ASSLVGALAKNIQY
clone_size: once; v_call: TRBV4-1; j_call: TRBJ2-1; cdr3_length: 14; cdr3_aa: ASSLLAGGFYNEQF
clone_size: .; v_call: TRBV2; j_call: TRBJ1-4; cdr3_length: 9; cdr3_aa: ASTSDEKLF
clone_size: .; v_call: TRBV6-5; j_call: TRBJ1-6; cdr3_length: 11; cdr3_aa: ASGLNYNSPLH
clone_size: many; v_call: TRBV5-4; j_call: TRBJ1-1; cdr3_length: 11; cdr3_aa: ASSLAENTEAF
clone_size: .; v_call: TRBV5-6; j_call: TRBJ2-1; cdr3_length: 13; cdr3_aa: ASSPGPASTNEQF
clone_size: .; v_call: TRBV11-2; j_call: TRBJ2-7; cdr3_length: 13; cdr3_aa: ASSWGTGGRYEQY
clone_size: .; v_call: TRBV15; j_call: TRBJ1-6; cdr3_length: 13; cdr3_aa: ATSRDVGAISPLH
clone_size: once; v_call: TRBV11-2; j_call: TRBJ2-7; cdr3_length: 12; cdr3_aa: ASSLGAGPYEQY
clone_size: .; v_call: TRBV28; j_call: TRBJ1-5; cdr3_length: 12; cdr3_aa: ASSLRYSNQPQH
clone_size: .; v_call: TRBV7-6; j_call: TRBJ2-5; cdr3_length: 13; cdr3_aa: ASSLPPGGQETQY
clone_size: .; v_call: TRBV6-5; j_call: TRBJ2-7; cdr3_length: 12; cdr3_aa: ASSYRGSGYEQY
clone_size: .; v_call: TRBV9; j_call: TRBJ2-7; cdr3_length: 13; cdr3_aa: ASSVGVGVRYEQY
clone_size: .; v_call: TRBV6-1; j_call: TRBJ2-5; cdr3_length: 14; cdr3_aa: ASSDAQRLGGETQY
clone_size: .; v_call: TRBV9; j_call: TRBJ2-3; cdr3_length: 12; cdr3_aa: ASSTGLSTDTQY
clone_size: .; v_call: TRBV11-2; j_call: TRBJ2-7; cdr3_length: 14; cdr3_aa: ASSPDRGVGRYEQY
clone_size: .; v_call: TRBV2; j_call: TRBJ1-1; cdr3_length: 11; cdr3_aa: ASSEYKVTEAF
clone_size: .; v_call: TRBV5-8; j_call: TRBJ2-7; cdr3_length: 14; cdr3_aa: ASSLHTGTGVYEQY
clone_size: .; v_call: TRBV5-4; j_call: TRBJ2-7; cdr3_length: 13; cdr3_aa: ASSSPGQGRNEQY
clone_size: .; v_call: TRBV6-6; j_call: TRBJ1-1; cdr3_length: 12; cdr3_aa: ASSYLLGNTEAF
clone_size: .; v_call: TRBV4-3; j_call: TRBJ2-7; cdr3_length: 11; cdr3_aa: ASSQGWADEQY
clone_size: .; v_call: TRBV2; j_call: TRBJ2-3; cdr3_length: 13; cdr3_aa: ASSPFGKREDTQY
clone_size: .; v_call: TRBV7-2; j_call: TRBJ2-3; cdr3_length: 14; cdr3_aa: ASSQGWTGGPDTQY
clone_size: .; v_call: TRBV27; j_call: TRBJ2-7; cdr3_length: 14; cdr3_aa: ASSPSAGALSYEQY
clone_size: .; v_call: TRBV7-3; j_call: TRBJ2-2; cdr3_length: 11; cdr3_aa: ASSWSTNGELF
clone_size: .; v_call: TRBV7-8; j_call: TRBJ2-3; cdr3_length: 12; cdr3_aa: ASSRLAGTDTQY
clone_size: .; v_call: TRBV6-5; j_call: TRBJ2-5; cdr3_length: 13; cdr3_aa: ASSYSNQFQETQY
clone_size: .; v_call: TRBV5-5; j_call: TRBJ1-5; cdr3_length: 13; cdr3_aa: ASSLSDLSNQPQH
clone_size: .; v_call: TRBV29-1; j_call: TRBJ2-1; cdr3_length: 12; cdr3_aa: SALGTTYHNEQF
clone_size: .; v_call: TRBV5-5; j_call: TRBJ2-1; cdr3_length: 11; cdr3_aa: ASSLSWDNEQF
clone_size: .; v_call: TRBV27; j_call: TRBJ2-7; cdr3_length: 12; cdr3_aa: ASSFLAEPYEQY
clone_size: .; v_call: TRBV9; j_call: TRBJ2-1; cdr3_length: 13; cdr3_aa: ASSQFTSGYNEQF
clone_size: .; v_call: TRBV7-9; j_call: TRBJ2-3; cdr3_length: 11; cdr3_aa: ASSLGTTDTQY
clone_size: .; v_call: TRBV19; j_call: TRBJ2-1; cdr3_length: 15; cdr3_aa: ASSISADRDIVNEQF
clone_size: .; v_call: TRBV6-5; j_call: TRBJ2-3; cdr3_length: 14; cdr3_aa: ASSLDTKGSTDTQY
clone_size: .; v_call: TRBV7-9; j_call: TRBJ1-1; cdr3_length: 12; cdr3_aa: ASSRTVENTEAF
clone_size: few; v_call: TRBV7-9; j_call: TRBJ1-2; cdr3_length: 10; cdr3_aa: ASRRRQSGYT
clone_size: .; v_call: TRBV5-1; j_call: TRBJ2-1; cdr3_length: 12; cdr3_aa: ASREPTGHNEQF
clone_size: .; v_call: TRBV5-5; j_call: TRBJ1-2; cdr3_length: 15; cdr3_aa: ASSLAPLTGINYGYT
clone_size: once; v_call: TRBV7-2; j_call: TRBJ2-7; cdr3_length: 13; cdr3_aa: ASSLAAGEHYEQY
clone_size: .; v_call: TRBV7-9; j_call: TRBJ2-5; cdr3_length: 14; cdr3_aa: ASSSPSWDRGETQY